The sequence of this T cell receptor beta chain was determined in a study of blood T cell repertoires in COVID-19. This clone was observed a handful of times. The data were produced by immunoSEQ multiplex PCR, yet TCRdb's version contains in-frame clones alone and is incomplete. The data show roughly 200,000 clones, about 80% seen once. The CDR3 has 16 residues. Trimming removed 2 bases from V and 5 bases from J, with 15 bases in between. Germline assignment: CDR1 SGHVS and CDR2 FQNEAQ. The sequencing sample was made of peripheral blood. The chain employs TRBV7-8 and TRBJ1-4; D not certain. This sequence was found in a man aged 50 to 59 with active or convalescent COVID-19. The CDR3 nucleotides are TGTGCCAGCAGCTTATCCCTGCGAGGTTCAAATGAAAAACTGTTTTTT. Protein sequence: CASSLSLRGSNEKLFF.